This T cell receptor beta chain was sequenced during a study of blood T cell repertoires in COVID-19. Study context: PBMCs, B-cell-depleted T cells, or T cells were the source of the cDNA or gDNA that made up the material.

V lost 4 bases and J 8 bases, leaving 8 bases between the germline ends. The CDR3 extends over 11 amino acids. Per germline, CDR1 SNHLY and CDR2 FYNNEI. Repertoires were generated with immunoSEQ multiplex PCR, while TCRdb's copy carries only in-frame clones and drops some. Altogether about 400,000 clones are present, approximately 86% being singletons, with the ten largest covering about 2.1%. Sequencing was carried out using PBMCs or T cells enriched from blood (not recorded which). The chain recombines TRBV2 with TRBJ1-2; D gene ambiguous. This sequence originates from a woman in her thirties or forties with acute COVID-19. The CDR3 region is CASSGTQGYTF. The DNA of the CDR3 is TGTGCCAGCAGTGGGACTCAAGGCTACACCTTC.